The 6 T cell receptor beta chains in this list originate from one sample, sequenced in a study of shared clonotypes between healthy human individuals. Using immunoSEQ multiplex PCR, the repertoire was profiled, and TCRdb retains in-frame clones only, with some absent. This table has some 2.3 million clones, approximately 95% appearing once. Material: naive CD4+ T cells from PBMCs. The subset is: CD45RA+ positively selected. Receptors originate from a man aged 18-30 years in good health. Some clones in this sample may be carry-over from other donors' samples.

The chain carries TRBV21-1 and TRBJ2-5; the table names TRBD2, a call not compared with the DNA. TRBV21-1 is classified as a pseudogene. The CDR3 contains 15 residues. CDR3 DNA: TGTGCCAGCAGCAAATGGCGGGAGGGGAGGGAGACCCAGTACTTC. Its protein is CASSKWREGRETQYF.

The rearrangement joins TRBV12-5 to TRBJ2-1; D uncertain. V was cut by 1 base and J by 5 bases, with 12 bases left in between. Germline CDR1 and CDR2: LGHNT and FRNRAP. The length of the CDR3 is 15 residues. The CDR3: CASGLEGSNDNEQFF. The CDR3 DNA reads TGTGCTAGTGGTTTGGAGGGTAGTAACGACAATGAGCAGTTCTTC. Full variable domain (rest looked up from reference TRBV12-5 and TRBJ2-1): DARVTQTPRHKVTEMGQEVTMRCQPILGHNTVFWYRQTMMQGLELLAYFRNRAPLDDSGMPKDRFSAEMPDATLATLKIQPSEPRDSAVYFCASGLEGSNDNEQFFGPGTRLTVL.

The rearrangement joins TRBV11-2 to TRBJ1-2; no clear D. Looked up from germline, CDR1 is SGHAT and CDR2 is FQNNGV. Between the trimmed V and J ends, which lost 2 bases and 5 bases, there was a span of 9 bases. The CDR3 extends over 13 amino acids. The CDR3 here is CASSLRGPYGYTF. The DNA for the CDR3 is TGTGCCAGCAGCTTACGAGGTCCTTATGGCTACACCTTC.

V usage is TRBV4-1 and J usage is TRBJ2-7, with 8 bases aligning to TRBD1. The J segment lost 0 bases and the V segment lost 3 bases, leaving 4 bases of the junction unmatched. Germline CDR1 reads MGHRA; CDR2 reads YSYEKL. CDR3 length: 15 residues. CDR3 sequence reads: CASSQAGQDSYEQYF. CDR3 bases: TGCGCCAGCAGCCAGGCGGGACAGGACTCCTACGAGCAGTACTTC.

This clone is a singleton in its sample. Other DNA sequences of this sample code for an identical CDR3. The rearrangement joins TRBV5-1 to TRBJ2-3, with 8 bases matching TRBD1. The junction had 3 bases not matched to a gene; V was cut back by 2 bases and J by 4 bases. Germline CDR1 reads SGHRS; CDR2 reads YFSETQ. There are 14 residues in the CDR3. The CDR3 nucleotides read TGCGCCAGCAGCTTACAGGGGGGAGCAGATACGCAGTATTTT. It encodes CASSLQGGADTQYF.

V usage is TRBV27 and J usage is TRBJ1-1; D remains ambiguous. The CDR3 is 14 amino acids. In germline, CDR1 is MNHEY, CDR2 SMNVEV (reference sequence). Between the trimmed V and J ends, which lost 5 bases and 0 bases, there was a span of 10 bases. The DNA for the CDR3 is TGTGCCAGCAGTGAGGTGGGAATGAACACTGAAGCTTTCTTT. Its protein product is CASSEVGMNTEAFF.